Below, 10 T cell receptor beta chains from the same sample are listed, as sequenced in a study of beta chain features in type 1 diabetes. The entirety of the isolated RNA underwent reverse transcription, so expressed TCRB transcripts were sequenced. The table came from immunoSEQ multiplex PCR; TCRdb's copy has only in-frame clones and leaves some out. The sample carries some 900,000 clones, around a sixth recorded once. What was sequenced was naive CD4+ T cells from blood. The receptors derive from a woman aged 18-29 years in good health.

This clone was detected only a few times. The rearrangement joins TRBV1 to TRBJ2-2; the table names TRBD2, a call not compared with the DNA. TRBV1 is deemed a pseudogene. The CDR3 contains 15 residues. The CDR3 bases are TGCACCAGCAGCTGGGGGACTAGTCAGGAAGGGGAGCTGTTTTTT. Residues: CTSSWGTSQEGELFF.

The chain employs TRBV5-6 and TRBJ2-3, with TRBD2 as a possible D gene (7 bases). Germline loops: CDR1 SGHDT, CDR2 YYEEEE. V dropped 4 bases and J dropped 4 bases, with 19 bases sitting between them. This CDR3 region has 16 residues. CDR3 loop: CASSRDQGRGSDTQYF. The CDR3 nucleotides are TGTGCCAGCAGCCGCGATCAGGGGAGGGGGTCAGATACGCAGTATTTT.

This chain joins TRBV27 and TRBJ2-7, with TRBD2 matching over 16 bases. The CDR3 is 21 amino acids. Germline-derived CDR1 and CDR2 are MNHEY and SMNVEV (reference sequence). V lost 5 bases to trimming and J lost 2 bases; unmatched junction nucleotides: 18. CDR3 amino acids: CASSTRHLAGGTSGRAYEQYF. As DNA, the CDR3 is TGTGCCAGCAGTACGCGACACCTAGCAGGGGGGACTAGCGGGAGGGCCTACGAGCAGTACTTC.

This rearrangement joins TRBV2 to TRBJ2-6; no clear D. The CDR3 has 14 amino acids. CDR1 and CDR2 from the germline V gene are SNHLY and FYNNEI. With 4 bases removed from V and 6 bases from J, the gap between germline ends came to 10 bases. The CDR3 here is CASSGWSEANVLTF. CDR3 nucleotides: TGTGCCAGCAGTGGTTGGAGTGAGGCCAACGTCCTGACTTTC.

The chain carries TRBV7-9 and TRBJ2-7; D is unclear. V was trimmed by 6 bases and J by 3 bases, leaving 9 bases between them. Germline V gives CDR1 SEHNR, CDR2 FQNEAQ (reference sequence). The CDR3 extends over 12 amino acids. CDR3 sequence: CASRHDIYEQYF. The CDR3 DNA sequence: TGTGCCAGCAGGCATGACATCTACGAGCAGTACTTC.

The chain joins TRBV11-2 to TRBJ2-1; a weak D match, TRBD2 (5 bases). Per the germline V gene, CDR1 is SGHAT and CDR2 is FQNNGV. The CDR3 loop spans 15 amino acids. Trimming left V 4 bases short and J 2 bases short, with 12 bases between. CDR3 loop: CASSSPAGAYNEQFF. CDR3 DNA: TGTGCCAGCAGCTCCCCCGCCGGGGCCTACAATGAGCAGTTCTTC.

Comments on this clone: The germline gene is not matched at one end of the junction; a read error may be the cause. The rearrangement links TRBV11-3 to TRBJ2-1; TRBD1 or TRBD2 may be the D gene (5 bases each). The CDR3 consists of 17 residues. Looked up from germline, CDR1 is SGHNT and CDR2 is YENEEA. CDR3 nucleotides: TGTGCCAGCAGCTTAGAATGGGGCTCGGACTCCTCCAATGAGCAGTTCTTC. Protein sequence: CASSLEWGSDSSNEQFF. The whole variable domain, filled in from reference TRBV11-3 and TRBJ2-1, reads EAGVVQSPRYKIIEKKQPVAFWCNPISGHNTLYWYLQNLGQGPELLIRYENEEAVDDSQLPKDRFSAERLKGVDSTLKIQPAELGDSAVYLCASSLEWGSDSSNEQFFGPGTRLTVL.

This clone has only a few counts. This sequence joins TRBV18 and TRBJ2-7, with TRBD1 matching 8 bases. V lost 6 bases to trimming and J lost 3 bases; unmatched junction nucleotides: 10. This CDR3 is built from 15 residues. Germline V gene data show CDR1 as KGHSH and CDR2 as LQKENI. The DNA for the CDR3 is TGTGCCAGCTCCCACAGACAGGGGCAGTTCTACGAGCAGTACTTC. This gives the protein CASSHRQGQFYEQYF.

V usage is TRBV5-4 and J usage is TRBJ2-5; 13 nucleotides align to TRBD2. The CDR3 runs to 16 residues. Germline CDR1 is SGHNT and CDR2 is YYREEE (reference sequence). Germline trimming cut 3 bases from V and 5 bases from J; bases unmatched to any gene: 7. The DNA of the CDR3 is TGTGCCAGCAGCTCCCGACTAGCGGGAGGTTCTGAGACCCAGTACTTC. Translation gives CASSSRLAGGSETQYF.

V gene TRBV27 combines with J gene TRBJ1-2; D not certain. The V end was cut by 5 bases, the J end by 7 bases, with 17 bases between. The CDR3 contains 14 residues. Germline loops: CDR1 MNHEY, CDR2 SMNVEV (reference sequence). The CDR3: CASSMRGLLGGYTF. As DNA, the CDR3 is TGTGCCAGCAGTATGAGAGGGCTTTTGGGTGGCTACACCTTC.